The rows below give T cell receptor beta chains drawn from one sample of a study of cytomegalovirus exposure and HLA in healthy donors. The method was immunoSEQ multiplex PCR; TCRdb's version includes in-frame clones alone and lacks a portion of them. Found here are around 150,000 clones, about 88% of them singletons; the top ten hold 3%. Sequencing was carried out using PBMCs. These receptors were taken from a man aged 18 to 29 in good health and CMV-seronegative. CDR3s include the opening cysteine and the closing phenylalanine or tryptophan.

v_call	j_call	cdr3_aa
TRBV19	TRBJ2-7	CASRYSASSYEQYF
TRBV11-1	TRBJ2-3	CASSLAGGTDTQYF
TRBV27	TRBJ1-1	CASSLSRGWNTEAFF
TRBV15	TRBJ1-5	CATSRDHTGDQPQHF
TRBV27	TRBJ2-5	CASKIIATETQYF
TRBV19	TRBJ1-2	CASSIVAGRGYTF
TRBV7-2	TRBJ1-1	CASSTRGRATEAFF
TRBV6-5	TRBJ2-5	CASRSSGGASETQYF
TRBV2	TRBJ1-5	CASRSGGGRSNQPQHF
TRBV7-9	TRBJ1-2	CASSIRTISDGYTF
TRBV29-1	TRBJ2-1	CSVEFALAGYNEQFF
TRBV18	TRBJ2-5	CASSPRGLGQETQYF
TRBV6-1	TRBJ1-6	CASSVLSDSSYNSPLHF
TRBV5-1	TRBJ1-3	CASSGGGFGNTIYF
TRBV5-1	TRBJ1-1	CASSLGQENTEAFF
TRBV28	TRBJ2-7	CASSQDSTYEQYF
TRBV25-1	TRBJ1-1	CASSTLGQLNTEAFF
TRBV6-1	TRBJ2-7	CASSETTGSYEQYF
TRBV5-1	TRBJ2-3	CASSPDRGGGVDTQYF
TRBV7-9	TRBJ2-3	CASSFRGTDTQYF
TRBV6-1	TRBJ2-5	CASSGLRGRFETQYF
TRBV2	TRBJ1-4	CASRGPTGDEKLFF
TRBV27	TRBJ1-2	CASSLRDRGGYTF
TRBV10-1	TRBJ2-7	CAITACLAGGLYSYEQYF
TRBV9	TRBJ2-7	CASSVVAGISGEQYF
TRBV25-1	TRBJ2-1	CASSPSSGGETYNEQFF
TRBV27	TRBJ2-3	CASNFLGQGRTDTQYF
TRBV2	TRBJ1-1	CASSDTDRVRRAFF
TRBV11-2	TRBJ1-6	CASSFGTGGASPLHF
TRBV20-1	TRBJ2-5	CSARTGGTQYF
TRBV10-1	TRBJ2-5	CASSESAGRAETQYF
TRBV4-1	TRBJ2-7	CASSHLSTGDGEQYF
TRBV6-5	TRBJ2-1	CASRTSGVSYNEQFF
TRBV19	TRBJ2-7	CASSPSVDTYYEQYF
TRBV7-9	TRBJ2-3	CASSLGLAGGTDTQYF
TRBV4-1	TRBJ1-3	CASSFLFGGTAGNTIYF